This T cell receptor beta chain was identified during a study of cytomegalovirus exposure and HLA in healthy donors. V trimming: 8 bases; J trimming: 0 bases; junction bases outside the gene matches: 6. CDR1 is LNHDA and CDR2 is SQIVND in the germline V gene (reference sequence). There are 15 residues in the CDR3. The PCR was carried out with 60 Vbeta primers and 13 Jbeta primers. Some clones are missing from TCRdb's copy, which holds only in-frame ones; the method was immunoSEQ multiplex PCR. The sample lists about 140,000 clones, more than 75% occurring once. This TCR was recovered from a woman aged 40 to 50 in good health and CMV-seronegative. The V and J genes are TRBV19 and TRBJ1-5, with 8 bases lining up with TRBD1. Sample: PBMCs. CDR3 in amino acids: CASGETGVSNQPQHF. CDR3 in DNA: TGTGCCAGTGGAGAGACAGGGGTTAGCAATCAGCCCCAGCATTTT.